A single sample gave rise to the 9 T cell receptor beta chains below, sequenced in a study of CD8+CD57+ T cells in acquired aplastic anemia (dated by TCRdb to the late 2010s). The sequencer listed for this sample is Illumina HiSeq 2000. Genomic DNA was used as template for profiling of TCR beta VDJ combinations and CDR3 sequences. TCRdb handled the public reads itself, with Q25 trimming in fastp and clone calling in MiXCR, and kept productive beta chains. Every entry covers one CDR3 protein and lists the most common genes and DNA from its rows. This sample comprises about 150,000 distinct CDR3 sequences, over 40% of them detected only once. Of the sample, roughly 3.2% is held by the ten largest clones. Patients chosen for sequencing had shown expansion of CD8+CD57+ cells by flow cytometry. The sequenced sample consisted of sorted CD4+, CD8+, or CD8+CD57+ T cells (not recorded which) from PBMCs. These TCRs come from a human donor with aplastic anemia.

The chain has TRBV25-1 and TRBJ1-2, with D unresolved. The CDR3 covers 11 residues. Germline values: CDR1 MGHDK, CDR2 SYGVNS. The V end was cut by 6 bases, the J end by 4 bases, with 6 bases between. The CDR3 DNA sequence: TGTGCCAGCAGACAGTTCTATGGCTACACCTTC. Translation: CASRQFYGYTF.

This clonotype was seen repeatedly, ten times or more. The junction differs from germline at one of its ends, possibly a read error. The chain is built from TRBV29-1 and TRBJ1-3; tentative D call: TRBD1 (5 bases). The length of the CDR3 is 14 residues. Germline lookup yields CDR1 SQVTM and CDR2 ANQGSEA. The CDR3: CSVGGGVSGNTIYF. For the CDR3, the DNA is TGCAGTGTTGGGGGGGGGGTCTCTGGAAACACCATATATTTT.

There are many counts of this clonotype. The chain employs TRBV20-1 and TRBJ1-5; possibly TRBD1 for D (5 bases). This CDR3 contains 15 residues. The ends were cut back, 4 bases at V and 0 bases at J, with 13 bases in the middle. CDR1 is DFQATT, CDR2 SNEGSKA, per germline (reference sequence). The CDR3 is CSATDSRYSNQPQHF. The CDR3 DNA sequence: TGCAGTGCTACCGACAGCCGATATAGCAATCAGCCCCAGCATTTT.

There are a few counts of this clonotype. The CDR3 DNA reads TGTGCCATCAGTATGGTACTCCAGAAGGACACTGAAGCTTTCTTT. This sequence encodes CAISMVLQKDTEAFF. This chain links TRBV10-3 with TRBJ1-1; D remains unclear. The germline CDR1 and CDR2 sequences are ENHRY and SYGVKD. The CDR3 extends over 15 amino acids. The ends were cut back, 5 bases at V and 3 bases at J, with 16 bases in the middle.

The CDR3 loop reads CASSQEGQGGYTF. CDR3 in DNA: TGTGCCAGCAGCCAAGAAGGACAGGGAGGCTACACCTTC. J is TRBJ1-2 and V is TRBV9, with 8 bases that match TRBD1. The CDR3 covers 13 residues. The trim removed 4 bases at V and 8 bases at J, leaving 7 bases unmatched. CDR1 is SGDLS, CDR2 YYNGEE, per germline.

About this clonotype: One junction end does not reproduce the germline sequence, and a read error may be involved. V usage is TRBV15 and J usage is TRBJ2-7, with 8 bases matching TRBD2. Germline V gene lookup returns CDR1 LNHNV and CDR2 YYDKDF (reference sequence). This CDR3 region has 16 residues. CDR3 DNA: TGCGCCATCAGCAGAGAGGACGGGGGGGCATTTAACGAGCAGTACTTC. This codes for CAISREDGGAFNEQYF.

This clonotype showed up many times. The chain links TRBV19 to TRBJ1-3, with no clear D. Trimming cost V 6 bases and J 0 bases, with 9 bases left between them. The CDR3 is made up of 14 amino acids. Looked up from germline, CDR1 is LNHDA and CDR2 is SQIVND (reference sequence). CDR3 sequence (DNA): TGTGCCAGTAGGGATCTGGGCTCTGGAAACACCATATATTTT. It specifies CASRDLGSGNTIYF. Full variable domain (rest looked up from reference TRBV19 and TRBJ1-3): DGGITQSPKYLFRKEGQNVTLSCEQNLNHDAMYWYRQDPGQGLRLIYYSQIVNDFQKGDIAEGYSVSREKKESFPLTVTSAQKNPTAFYLCASRDLGSGNTIYFGEGSWLTVV.

In its sample, this clonotype was seen many times. V and J are TRBV20-1 and TRBJ2-3; D possibly corresponds to TRBD1 (6 bases). Germline CDR1 and CDR2: DFQATT and SNEGSKA (reference sequence). The CDR3 contains 14 residues. V was shortened by 2 bases and J by 1 base, with 10 bases between the two germline ends. The CDR3 coding sequence is TGCAGTGCTAGACAGGGGTCTGGCACAGATACGCAGTATTTT. It is translated as CSARQGSGTDTQYF.

In this sample, this clonotype turned up many times. The gene calls are TRBV20-1 and TRBJ1-1; TRBD1 agrees at 7 bases. Germline V gives CDR1 DFQATT, CDR2 SNEGSKA (reference sequence). V shed 0 bases, J shed 4 bases, and the junction held 8 bases outside the gene matches. This CDR3 is 15 amino acids long. CDR3 DNA sequence: TGCAGTGCTAGAGATCGCCGACAGGGAGGCACTGAAGCTTTCTTT. Translating gives CSARDRRQGGTEAFF.